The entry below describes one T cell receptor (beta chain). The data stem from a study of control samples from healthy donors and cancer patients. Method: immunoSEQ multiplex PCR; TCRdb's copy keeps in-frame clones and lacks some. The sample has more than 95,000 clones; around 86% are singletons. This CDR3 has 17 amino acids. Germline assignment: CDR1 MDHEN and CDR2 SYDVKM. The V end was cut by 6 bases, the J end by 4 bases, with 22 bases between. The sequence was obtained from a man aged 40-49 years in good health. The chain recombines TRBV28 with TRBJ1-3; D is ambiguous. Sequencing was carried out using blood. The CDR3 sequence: CASRGRYGSETGNTIYF. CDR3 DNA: TGTGCCAGCAGGGGTCGGTACGGGAGCGAAACCGGAAACACCATATATTTT.